This entry describes one TCR beta chain. Trimming removed 5 bases from V and 3 bases from J, with 11 bases in between. CDR1 and CDR2 from the germline V gene are MDHEN and SYDVKM. This CDR3 contains 13 residues. The source of the sample is a study of blood T cell repertoires in COVID-19. Study summary: The United States, Italy and Spain provided the acute and convalescent COVID-19 samples.

Assay used: immunoSEQ multiplex PCR; TCRdb lists only in-frame clones, some missing. The sample comprises 110,000 to 150,000 clones, 75% to 85% of which are singletons, and less than 5% rests with the top ten. The sequence was collected from an elderly woman with acute or convalescent COVID-19. V usage is TRBV28 and J usage is TRBJ2-7; the D is unclear. Material for sequencing was peripheral blood. CDR3 nucleotides: TGTGCCAGCAGTCCCCTAAATCTCTACGAGCAGTACTTC. This gives the protein CASSPLNLYEQYF.